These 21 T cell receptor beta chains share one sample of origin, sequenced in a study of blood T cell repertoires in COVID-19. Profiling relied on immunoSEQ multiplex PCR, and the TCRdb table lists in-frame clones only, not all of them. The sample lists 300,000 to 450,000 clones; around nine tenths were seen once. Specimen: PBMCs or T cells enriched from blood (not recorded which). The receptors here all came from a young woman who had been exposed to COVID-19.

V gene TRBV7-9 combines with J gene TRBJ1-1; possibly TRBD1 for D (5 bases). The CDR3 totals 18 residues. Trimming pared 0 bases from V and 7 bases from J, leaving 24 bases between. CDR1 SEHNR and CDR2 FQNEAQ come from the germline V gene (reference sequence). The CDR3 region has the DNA TGTGCCAGCAGCTTAGCGGCCCCCCGGACGGCCGGGGGGGGTGAAGCTTTCTTT. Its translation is CASSLAAPRTAGGGEAFF.

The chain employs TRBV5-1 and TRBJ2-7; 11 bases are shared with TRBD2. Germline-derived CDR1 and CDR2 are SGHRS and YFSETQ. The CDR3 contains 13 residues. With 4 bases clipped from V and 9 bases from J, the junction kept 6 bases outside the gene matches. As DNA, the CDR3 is TGCGCCAGCAGCCTAGGACTAGCGGGTGGGCAGTACTTC. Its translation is CASSLGLAGGQYF.

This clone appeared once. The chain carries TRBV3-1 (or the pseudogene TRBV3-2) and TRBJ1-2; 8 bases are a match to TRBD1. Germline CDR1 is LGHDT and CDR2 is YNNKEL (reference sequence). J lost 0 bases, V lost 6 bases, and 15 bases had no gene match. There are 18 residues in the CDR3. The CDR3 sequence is CASSPGLGQEYTNYGYTF. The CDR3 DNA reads TGTGCCAGCAGTCCGGGGTTGGGACAGGAGTACACTAACTATGGCTACACCTTC.

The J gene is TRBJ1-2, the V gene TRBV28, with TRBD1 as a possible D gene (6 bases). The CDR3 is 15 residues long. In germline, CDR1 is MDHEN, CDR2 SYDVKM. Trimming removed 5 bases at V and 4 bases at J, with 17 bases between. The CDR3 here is CASSPRWAGVYGYTF. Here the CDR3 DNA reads TGTGCCAGCAGTCCGCGGTGGGCAGGGGTCTATGGCTACACCTTC.

The CDR3 sequence is CATSDLNNQPQHF. The CDR3 coding sequence is TGTGCCACCAGTGACCTTAATAATCAGCCCCAGCATTTT. This chain joins TRBV24-1 and TRBJ1-5, with D hard to call. CDR1 and CDR2 from the germline V gene are KGHDR and SFDVKD. This CDR3 region has 13 residues. Trimming left V 4 bases short and J 4 bases short, with 7 bases between.

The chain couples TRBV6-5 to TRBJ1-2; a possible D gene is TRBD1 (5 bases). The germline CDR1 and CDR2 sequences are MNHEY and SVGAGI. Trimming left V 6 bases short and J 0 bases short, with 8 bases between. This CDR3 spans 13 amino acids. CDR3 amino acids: CASRRQSNYGYTF. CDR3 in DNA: TGTGCCAGCAGGCGACAGTCTAACTATGGCTACACCTTC.

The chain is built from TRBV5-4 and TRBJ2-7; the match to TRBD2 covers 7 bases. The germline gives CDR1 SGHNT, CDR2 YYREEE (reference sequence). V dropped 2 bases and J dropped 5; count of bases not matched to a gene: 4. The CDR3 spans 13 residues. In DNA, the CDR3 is TGTGCCAGCAGCTTTCCGCTAGCGGACGAGCAGTACTTC. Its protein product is CASSFPLADEQYF. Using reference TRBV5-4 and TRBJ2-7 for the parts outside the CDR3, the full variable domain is ETGVTQSPTHLIKTRGQQVTLRCSSQSGHNTVSWYQQALGQGPQFIFQYYREEENGRGNFPPRFSGLQFPNYSSELNVNALELDDSALYLCASSFPLADEQYFGPGTRLTVT.

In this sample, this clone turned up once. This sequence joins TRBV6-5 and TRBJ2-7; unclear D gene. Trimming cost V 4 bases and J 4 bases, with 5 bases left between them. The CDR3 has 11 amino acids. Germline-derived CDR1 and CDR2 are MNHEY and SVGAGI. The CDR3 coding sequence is TGTGCCAGCAGTTCAGATTACGAGCAGTACTTC. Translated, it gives CASSSDYEQYF.

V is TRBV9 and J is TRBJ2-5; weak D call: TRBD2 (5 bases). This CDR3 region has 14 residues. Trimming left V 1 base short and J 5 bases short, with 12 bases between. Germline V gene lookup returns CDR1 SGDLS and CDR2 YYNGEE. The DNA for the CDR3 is TGTGCCAGCAGCGTACAAGGAGGACGGGAGACCCAGTACTTC. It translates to CASSVQGGRETQYF.

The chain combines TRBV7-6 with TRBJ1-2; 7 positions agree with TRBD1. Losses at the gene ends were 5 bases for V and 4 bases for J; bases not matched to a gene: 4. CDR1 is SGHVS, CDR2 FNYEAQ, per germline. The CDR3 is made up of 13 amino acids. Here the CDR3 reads CASSQGQLYGYTF. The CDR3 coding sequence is TGTGCCAGCAGCCAGGGACAGCTCTATGGCTACACCTTC. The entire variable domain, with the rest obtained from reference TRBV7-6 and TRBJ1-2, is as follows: GAGVSQSPRYKVTKRGQDVALRCDPISGHVSLYWYRQALGQGPEFLTYFNYEAQQDKSGLPNDRFSAERPEGSISTLTIQRTEQRDSAMYRCASSQGQLYGYTFGSGTRLTVV.

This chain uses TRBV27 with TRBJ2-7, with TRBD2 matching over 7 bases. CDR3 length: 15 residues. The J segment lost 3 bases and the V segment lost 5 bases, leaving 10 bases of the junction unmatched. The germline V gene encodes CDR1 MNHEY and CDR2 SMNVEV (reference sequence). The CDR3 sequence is CASSPPGREGYEQYF. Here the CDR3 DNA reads TGTGCCAGCAGTCCACCGGGGAGGGAAGGCTACGAGCAGTACTTC.

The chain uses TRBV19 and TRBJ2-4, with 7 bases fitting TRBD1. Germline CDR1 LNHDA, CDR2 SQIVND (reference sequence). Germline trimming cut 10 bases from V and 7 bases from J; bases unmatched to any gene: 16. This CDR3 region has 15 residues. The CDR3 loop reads CATRGPRQGSNIQYF. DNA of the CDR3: TGTGCCACCCGTGGGCCCCGACAGGGCTCCAACATTCAGTACTTC.

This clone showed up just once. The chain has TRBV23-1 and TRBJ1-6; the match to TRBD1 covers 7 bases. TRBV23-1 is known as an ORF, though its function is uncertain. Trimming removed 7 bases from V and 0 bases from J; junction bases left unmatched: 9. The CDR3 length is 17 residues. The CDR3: CASNLRAGGSYNSPLHF. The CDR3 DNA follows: TGCGCCAGCAACTTACGCGCAGGGGGCTCCTATAATTCACCCCTCCACTTT.

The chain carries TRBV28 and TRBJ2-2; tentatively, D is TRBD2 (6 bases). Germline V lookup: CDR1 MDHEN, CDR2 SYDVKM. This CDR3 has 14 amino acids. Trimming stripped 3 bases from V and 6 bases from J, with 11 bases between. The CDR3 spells CASSFPRESGELFF. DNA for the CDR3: TGTGCCAGCAGTTTCCCCCGGGAGTCCGGGGAGCTGTTTTTT.

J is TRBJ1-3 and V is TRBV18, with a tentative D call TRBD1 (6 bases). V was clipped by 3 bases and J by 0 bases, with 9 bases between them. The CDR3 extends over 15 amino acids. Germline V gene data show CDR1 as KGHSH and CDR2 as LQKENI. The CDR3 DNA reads TGTGCCAGCTCACCGCAGGACAGCTCTGGAAACACCATATATTTT. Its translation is CASSPQDSSGNTIYF.

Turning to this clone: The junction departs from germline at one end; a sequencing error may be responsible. CDR3 region: CASGFMAGGPEDTGELFF. The CDR3 DNA sequence: TGTGCCAGCGGTTTCATGGCGGGAGGGCCTGAGGACACCGGGGAGCTGTTTTTT. The chain joins TRBV27 to TRBJ2-2; 9 bases match TRBD2. The CDR3 length is 18 residues. Germline V gives CDR1 MNHEY, CDR2 SMNVEV (reference sequence).

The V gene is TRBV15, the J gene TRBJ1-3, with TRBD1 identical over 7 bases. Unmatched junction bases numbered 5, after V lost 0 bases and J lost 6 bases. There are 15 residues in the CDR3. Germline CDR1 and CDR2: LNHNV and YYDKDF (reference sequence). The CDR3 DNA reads TGTGCCACCAGCAGAGAGTTCCAGGGGGTAAACACCATATATTTT. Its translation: CATSREFQGVNTIYF.

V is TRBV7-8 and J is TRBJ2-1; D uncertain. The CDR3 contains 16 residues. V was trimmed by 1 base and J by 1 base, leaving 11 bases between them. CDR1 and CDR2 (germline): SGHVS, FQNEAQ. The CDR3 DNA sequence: TGTGCCAGCAGCTTAGTATTCGCGGAATCCTACAATGAGCAGTTCTTC. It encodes CASSLVFAESYNEQFF. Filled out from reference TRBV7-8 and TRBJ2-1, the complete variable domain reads GAGVSQSPRYKVAKRGQDVALRCDPISGHVSLFWYQQALGQGPEFLTYFQNEAQLDKSGLPSDRFFAERPEGSVSTLKIQRTQQEDSAVYLCASSLVFAESYNEQFFGPGTRLTVL.

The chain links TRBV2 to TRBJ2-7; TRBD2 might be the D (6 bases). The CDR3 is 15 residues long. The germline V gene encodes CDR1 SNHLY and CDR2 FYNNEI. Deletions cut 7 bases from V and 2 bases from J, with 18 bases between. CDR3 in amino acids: CASILMGGPTYEQYF. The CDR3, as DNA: TGTGCCAGCATACTAATGGGGGGACCGACCTACGAGCAGTACTTC. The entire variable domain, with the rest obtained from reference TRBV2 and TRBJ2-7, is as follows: EPEVTQTPSHQVTQMGQEVILRCVPISNHLYFYWYRQILGQKVEFLVSFYNNEISEKSEIFDDQFSVERPDGSNFTLKIRSTKLEDSAMYFCASILMGGPTYEQYFGPGTRLTVT.

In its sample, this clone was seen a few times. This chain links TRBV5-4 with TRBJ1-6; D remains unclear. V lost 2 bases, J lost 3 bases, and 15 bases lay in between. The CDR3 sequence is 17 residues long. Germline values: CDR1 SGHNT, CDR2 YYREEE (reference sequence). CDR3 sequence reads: CASSFSGYGDYNSPLHF. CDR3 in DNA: TGTGCCAGCAGCTTCTCGGGGTACGGGGACTATAATTCACCCCTCCACTTT. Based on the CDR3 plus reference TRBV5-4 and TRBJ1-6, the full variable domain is ETGVTQSPTHLIKTRGQQVTLRCSSQSGHNTVSWYQQALGQGPQFIFQYYREEENGRGNFPPRFSGLQFPNYSSELNVNALELDDSALYLCASSFSGYGDYNSPLHFGNGTRLTVT.

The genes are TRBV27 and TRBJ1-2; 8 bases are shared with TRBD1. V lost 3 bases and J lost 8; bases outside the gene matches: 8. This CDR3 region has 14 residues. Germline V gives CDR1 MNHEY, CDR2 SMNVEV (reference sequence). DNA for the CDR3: TGTGCCAGCAGTTTTGCAGGACAGGGAACAGGCTACACCTTC. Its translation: CASSFAGQGTGYTF.